The text below deals with one TCR beta chain. The data derive from a study of T-cell memory formation after mild COVID-19. TCRdb processed the 5' RACE reads anew with MiXCR; each CDR3 protein has one entry. The data hold approximately 150,000 distinct CDR3 sequences, with roughly 14% observed a single time. Trimming removed 3 bases from V and 5 bases from J, with 10 bases in between. CDR1 and CDR2 (germline): KGHDR, SFDVKD. This CDR3 is 14 amino acids long. This clonotype was obtained from an adult woman who had mild COVID-19 (a few samples of this study predate the infection). Cell type and time point are not known. The sample comprised PBMCs or a T cell subset sorted from them (not recorded which). This rearrangement joins TRBV24-1 to TRBJ2-4; D uncertain. The CDR3 sequence is CATSDLGSENIQYF. The DNA of the CDR3 is TGTGCCACCAGTGATCTCGGCTCGGAAAACATTCAGTACTTC.